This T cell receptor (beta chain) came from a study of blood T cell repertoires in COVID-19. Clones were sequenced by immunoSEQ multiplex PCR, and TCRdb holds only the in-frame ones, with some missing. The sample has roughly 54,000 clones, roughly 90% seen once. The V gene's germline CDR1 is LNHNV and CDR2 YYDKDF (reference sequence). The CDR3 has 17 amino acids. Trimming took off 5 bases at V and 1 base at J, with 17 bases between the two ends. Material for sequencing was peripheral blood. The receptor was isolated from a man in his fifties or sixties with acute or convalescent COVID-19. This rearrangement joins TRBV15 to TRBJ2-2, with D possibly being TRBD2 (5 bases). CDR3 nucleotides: TGTGCCACCAGCCCATTGCTGGGCGGACTGAACACCGGGGAGCTGTTTTTT. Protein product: CATSPLLGGLNTGELFF.